This T cell receptor (beta chain) was sequenced in a study of cytomegalovirus exposure and HLA in healthy donors. Whole-study findings and limits: According to a subsequent analysis, TCR clusters from the first cohort were inclined to appear together in the roughly 120 validation repertoires.

Produced via immunoSEQ multiplex PCR; TCRdb's table is partial and in-frame only. Among tens of thousands of clones, about 94% were seen once, and the ten largest hold roughly 1.4%. The CDR3 extends over 17 amino acids. Worth noting for this clone: Its antigen is as yet unknown.

This chain links TRBV21-1 with TRBJ2-1; TRBD2 is the table's D call and was not checked against the DNA. TRBV21-1 counts as a pseudogene. This clonotype originated in a man aged 18-30 years in good health and CMV-seropositive. The sample taken for sequencing was PBMCs. The DNA for the CDR3 is TGTGCCAGCAGCCCCCGAGGTAGCGGGAGCTCCTACAATGAGCAGTTCTTC. This translates into CASSPRGSGSSYNEQFF.